Below are 2 T cell receptor beta chains sequenced from a single sample in a study of Ad26.COV2.S vaccination and SARS-CoV-2 variants. Sequenced by immunoSEQ multiplex PCR; TCRdb stores in-frame clones only, minus some. The sample lists roughly 380,000 clones, 80% to 90% occurring once. Treatment here: some 19 received Ad26.COV2.S at low or high dose, single or two shots; a few received placebo; per-sample allocation not given. The study sampled participants on day 63 after the first vaccine or placebo injection. Sequenced here: peripheral blood, sampled in a trial of Ad26.COV2.S vaccine versus placebo. Receptors were obtained from a person between 18 and 59 years old who received the Ad26.COV2.S COVID-19 vaccine or a placebo.

V usage is TRBV7-2 and J usage is TRBJ2-4; D is unresolved. Germline lookup yields CDR1 SGHTA and CDR2 FQGNSA. The CDR3 has 16 amino acids. The ends were cut back, 6 bases at V and 1 base at J, with 16 bases in the middle. Written as DNA, the CDR3 is TGTGCCAGCAGTAACCCCCCGCGAATGGCCAAAAACATTCAGTACTTC. This translates into CASSNPPRMAKNIQYF. The complete variable domain, with remaining parts taken from reference TRBV7-2 and TRBJ2-4, reads GAGVSQSPSNKVTEKGKDVELRCDPISGHTALYWYRQSLGQGLEFLIYFQGNSAPDKSGLPSDRFSAERTGGSVSTLTIQRTQQEDSAVYLCASSNPPRMAKNIQYFGAGTRLSVL.

This sequence joins TRBV4-3 and TRBJ2-7; a possible D gene is TRBD2 (6 bases). The V gene's germline CDR1 is LGHNA and CDR2 YSLEER. CDR3 length equals 14 residues. Between the trimmed V and J ends, which lost 1 base and 2 bases, there was a span of 9 bases. The CDR3 coding sequence is TGCGCCAGCAGCCAAGGGGGACTTACCTACGAGCAGTACTTC. It yields the protein CASSQGGLTYEQYF.